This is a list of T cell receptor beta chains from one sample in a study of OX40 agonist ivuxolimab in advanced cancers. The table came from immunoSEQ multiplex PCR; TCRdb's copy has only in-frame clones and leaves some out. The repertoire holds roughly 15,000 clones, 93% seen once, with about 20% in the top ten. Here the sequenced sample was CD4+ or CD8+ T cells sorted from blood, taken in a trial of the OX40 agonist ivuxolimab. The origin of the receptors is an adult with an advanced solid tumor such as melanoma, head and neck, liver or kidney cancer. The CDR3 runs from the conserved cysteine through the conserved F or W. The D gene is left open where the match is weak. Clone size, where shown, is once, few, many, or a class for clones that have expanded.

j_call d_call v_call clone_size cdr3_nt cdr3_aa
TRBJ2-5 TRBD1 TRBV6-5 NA TGTGCCAGCAGTAAGACAGGGGCCCGAGAGACCCAGTACTTC CASSKTGARETQYF
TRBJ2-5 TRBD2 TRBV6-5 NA TGTGCCAGCAGTTACGCGATGGGGAGGGACCAGTACTTC CASSYAMGRDQYF
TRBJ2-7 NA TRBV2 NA TGTGCCACCAGGGGGGGGGTTGCCTACGAGCAGTACTTC CATRGGVAYEQYF
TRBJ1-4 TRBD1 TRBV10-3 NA TGTGCCATCAGCCAGGGGGCAGGGGAAAAACTGTTTTTT CAISQGAGEKLFF
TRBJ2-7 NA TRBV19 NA TGTGCCAGCAACAGGGAGGTTGTCTACGAGCAGTACTTC CASNREVVYEQYF
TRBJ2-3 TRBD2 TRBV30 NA TGTGCCTGGAGTCAAGGGACTAGCGGAGATACGCAGTATTTT CAWSQGTSGDTQYF
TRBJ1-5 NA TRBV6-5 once TGTGCCAGCGGGGAGGGGGGTGCTCAGCCCCAGCATTTT CASGEGGAQPQHF
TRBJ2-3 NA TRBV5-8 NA TGTGCCAGCAGCTTAACCCAAGATACGCAGTATTTT CASSLTQDTQYF
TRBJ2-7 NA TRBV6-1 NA TGTGCCAGCAGTGAAGCGGGGGTCCTGAACGAGCAGTACTTC CASSEAGVLNEQYF
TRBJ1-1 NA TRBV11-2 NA TGTGCCAGCAGTTCGACGGGGGCCGTGAACACTGAAGCTTTCTTT CASSSTGAVNTEAFF
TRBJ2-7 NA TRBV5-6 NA TGTGCCAGCAGCTTGGACTACGAGCAGTACTTC CASSLDYEQYF
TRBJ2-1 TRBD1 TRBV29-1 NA TGCAGCGTTGACGAAATAGGGACAGGGGGACGTTCGGCCGCCCTTTACAATGAGCAGTTCTTC CSVDEIGTGGRSAALYNEQFF
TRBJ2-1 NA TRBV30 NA TGTGCCTGGAGCCTGAGCCGGGATGAGCAGTTCTTC CAWSLSRDEQFF
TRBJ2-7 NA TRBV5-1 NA TGCGCCAGCAGCGTAATGGGGGGGCCTGACGAGCAGTACTTC CASSVMGGPDEQYF
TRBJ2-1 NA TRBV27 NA TGTGCCAGCAGTTTACTTCAGGGCCCTACGGGCAATGAGCAGTTCTTC CASSLLQGPTGNEQFF
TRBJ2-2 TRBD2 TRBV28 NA TGTGCCAGCAGTTTCCTCCTGATAGCGGGGTACACCGGGGAGCTGTTTTTT CASSFLLIAGYTGELFF
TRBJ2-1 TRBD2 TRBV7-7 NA TGTGCCAGCAGCTTAGCTAGCGGGGAATACAATGAGCAGTTCTTC CASSLASGEYNEQFF
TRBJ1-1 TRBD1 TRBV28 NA TGTGCCAGCAGTCCAGGGGGGGGCACTGAAGCTTTCTTT CASSPGGGTEAFF
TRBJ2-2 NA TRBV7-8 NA TGTGCCAGCAGCTTAACTCAGGGGTCGAACACCGGGGAGCTGTTTTTT CASSLTQGSNTGELFF
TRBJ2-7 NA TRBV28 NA TGTGCCAGCAGTTTAGAGAACCTCTACGAGCAGTACTTC CASSLENLYEQYF
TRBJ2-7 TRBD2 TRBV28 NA TGTGCCAGCAGCCGGGGGGGCTACGAGCAGTACTTC CASSRGGYEQYF
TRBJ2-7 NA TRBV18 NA TGTGCCAGCTCACCTCAGACACCGTACTACGAGCAGTACTTC CASSPQTPYYEQYF
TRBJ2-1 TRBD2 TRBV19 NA TGTGCCAGTAGTATCGGGGGGAGGGAGCAGTTCTTC CASSIGGREQFF
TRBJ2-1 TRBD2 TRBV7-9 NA TGTGCCAGCAGCGGTAGCGGGGGATCCTACAATGAGCAGTTCTTC CASSGSGGSYNEQFF
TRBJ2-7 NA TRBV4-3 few TGCGCCAGCAGCCAAGCTATAGGAGGCTACGAGCAGTACTTC CASSQAIGGYEQYF
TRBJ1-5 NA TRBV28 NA TGTGCCAGCAGTTATGGGACATCGTATAGCAATCAGCCCCAGCATTTT CASSYGTSYSNQPQHF
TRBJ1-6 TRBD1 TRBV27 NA TGTGCCAGCAGTTTAGTCATCCCGGGACAGATCCCCAACAATGATAATTCACCCCTCCACTTT CASSLVIPGQIPNNDNSPLHF
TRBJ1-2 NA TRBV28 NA TGTGCCAGCAGTTTCCAGGGAGGGTATGGCTACACCTTC CASSFQGGYGYTF
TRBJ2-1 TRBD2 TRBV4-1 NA TGCGCCAGCAGCCAATCTAGCGGGGCCTACAATGAGCAGTTCTTC CASSQSSGAYNEQFF
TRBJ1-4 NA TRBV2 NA TGTGCCAGCAGTGAGGTTGGGATAACTAATGAAAAACTGTTTTTT CASSEVGITNEKLFF
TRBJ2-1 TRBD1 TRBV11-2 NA TGTGCCAGCCTGCCAGGGGGACAGCGCGTCTACAATGAGCAGTTCTTC CASLPGGQRVYNEQFF
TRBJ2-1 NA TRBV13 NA TGTGCCAGCGTGGCCGGACGCAGGCTGAATTACAATGAGCAGTTCTTC CASVAGRRLNYNEQFF
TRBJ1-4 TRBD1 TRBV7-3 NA TGTGCCAGCAGCACCGGGACAGGGGGCCTTAATGAAAAACTGTTTTTT CASSTGTGGLNEKLFF
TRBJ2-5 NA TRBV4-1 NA TGCGCCAGCAGCCAACCGTACGAGAGCTGGGAAGAGACCCAGTACTTC CASSQPYESWEETQYF
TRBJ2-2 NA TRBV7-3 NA TGTGCCAGCGAGGCGAACACCGGGGAGCTGTTTTTT CASEANTGELFF
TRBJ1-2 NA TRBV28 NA TGTGCCAGCAGTGTATCAGGGGACAACTATGGCTACACCTTC CASSVSGDNYGYTF
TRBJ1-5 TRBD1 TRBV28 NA TGTGCCAGCAGTTTGGAGGGGGCTAGTCAGCCCCAGCATTTT CASSLEGASQPQHF
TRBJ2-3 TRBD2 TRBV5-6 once TGTGCCAGCAGCTTACTAGCGGACCTCACAGATACGCAGTATTTT CASSLLADLTDTQYF
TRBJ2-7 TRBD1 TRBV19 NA TGTGCAGTAGGGGGCTCCTATCCCTACGAGCAGTACTTC CAVGGSYPYEQYF
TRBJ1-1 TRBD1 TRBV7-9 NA TGTGCCAGCAGCCCAGGGGGGACTGAAGCTTTCTTT CASSPGGTEAFF
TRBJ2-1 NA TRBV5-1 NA TGCGCCAGCAGCTTGGAGGGCCCCACTTACAATGAGCAGTTCTTC CASSLEGPTYNEQFF
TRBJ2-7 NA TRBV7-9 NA TGTGCCAGCAGCTTATCCCCTCAGCCTCCTCAAGGCTACGAGCAGTACTTC CASSLSPQPPQGYEQYF
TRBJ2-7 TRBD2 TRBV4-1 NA TGCGCCAGCAGCCAAGTAACTAGCGGGGGGGATAGCTCCTACGAGCAGTACTTC CASSQVTSGGDSSYEQYF
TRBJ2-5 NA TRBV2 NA TGTGCCGGACGCGTGGGTAACCAAGAGACCCAGTACTTC CAGRVGNQETQYF
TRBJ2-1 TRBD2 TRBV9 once TGTGCCAGCAGCGTAGGGTTTCAGCGGGAGGAGCAGTTCTTC CASSVGFQREEQFF
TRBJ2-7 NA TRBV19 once TGTGCCAGTAGTCCTACGGGGACATCTCACGAGCAGTACTTC CASSPTGTSHEQYF
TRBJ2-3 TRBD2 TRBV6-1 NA TGTGCCAGCGGAGGGGGGGGACTAGCGACAGATACGCAGTATTTT CASGGGGLATDTQYF
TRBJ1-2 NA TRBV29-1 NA TGCAGCGTAACTGGGTGGATCTATGGCTACACCTTC CSVTGWIYGYTF
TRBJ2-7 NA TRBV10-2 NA TGCGCCAGCAGTGTCCCCCCACAGGTCTTCGAAAACGAGCAGTACTTC CASSVPPQVFENEQYF
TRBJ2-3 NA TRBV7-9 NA TGTGCCAGCAGCGGGGGGACAGTGGGCACAGATACGCAGTATTTT CASSGGTVGTDTQYF
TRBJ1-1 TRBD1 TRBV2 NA TGTGCCAGCCAAACAGGGGGCGGGATGAACACTGAAGCTTTCTTT CASQTGGGMNTEAFF
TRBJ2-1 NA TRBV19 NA TGTGCCAGTAGTCCTGGACCCTCCAACAATGAGCAGTTCTTC CASSPGPSNNEQFF
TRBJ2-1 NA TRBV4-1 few TGCGCCAGCAGCCAAGAGCCGGGGAGCTCCTACAATGAGCAGTTCTTC CASSQEPGSSYNEQFF
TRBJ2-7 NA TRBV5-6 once TGTGCCAGCAGCTTGGACAGGGTCTACGAGCAGTACTTC CASSLDRVYEQYF
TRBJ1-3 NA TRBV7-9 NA TGTGCCAGCAGCTTCCCGGAGTCAGGAAACACCATATATTTT CASSFPESGNTIYF
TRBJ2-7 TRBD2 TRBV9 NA TGTGCCAGCAGCCCCACGGGAGGGAATCTCGCCTACGAGCAGTACTTC CASSPTGGNLAYEQYF
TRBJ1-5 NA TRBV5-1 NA TGCGCCAGCAGCTTGTGGGCCGATCAGCCCCAGCATTTT CASSLWADQPQHF
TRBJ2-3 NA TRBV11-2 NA TGTGCCAGCAGCTTGGTCACAGATACGCAGTATTTT CASSLVTDTQYF
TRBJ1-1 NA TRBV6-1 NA TGTGCCAGCACATCGGCAGGGCAGAACACTGAAGCTTTCTTT CASTSAGQNTEAFF
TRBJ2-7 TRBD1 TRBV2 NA TGTGCCAGCAGAATACCGGGACAGGGTAAGGAGCAGTACTTC CASRIPGQGKEQYF